These 23 T cell receptor beta chains came from one sample sequenced in a study of blood T cell repertoires in COVID-19. Sequencing was performed with immunoSEQ multiplex PCR; in TCRdb, only in-frame clones are kept and a portion is missing. The table lists nearly 350,000 clones, around 82% of them singletons, with just under 3% in the top ten. The sample consisted of peripheral blood. Receptors were obtained from a man aged 25-45 years with active or convalescent COVID-19.

This clone has only one observation. J is TRBJ2-1 and V is TRBV19; 10 nucleotides match TRBD2. CDR3 length: 15 residues. In germline, CDR1 is LNHDA, CDR2 SQIVND (reference sequence). V gave up 2 bases and J gave up 8 bases; unmatched junction bases: 6. CDR3 DNA: TGTGCCAGTAGTATAAGCGGGGGGGCCTTCGATGAGCAGTTCTTC. This encodes CASSISGGAFDEQFF.

The V call is TRBV9, the J call TRBJ2-3, with a possible D match to TRBD2 (6 bases). CDR1 and CDR2 from the germline V gene are SGDLS and YYNGEE. V shed 4 bases and J shed 2 bases, with 14 bases lying between them. The CDR3 totals 15 residues. Here the CDR3 reads CASSPRRGLTDTQYF. DNA of the CDR3: TGTGCCAGCAGCCCGAGGCGGGGACTCACAGATACGCAGTATTTT.

This clone was observed a handful of times. This chain uses TRBV5-8 with TRBJ1-4; D uncertain. The CDR3 covers 11 residues. Germline V gene data show CDR1 as SGHTS and CDR2 as YDEGEE. V was trimmed by 3 bases and J by 13 bases, leaving 10 bases between them. The CDR3 loop is CASSSLTRLFF. As DNA, the CDR3 is TGTGCCAGCAGCTCCCTTACAAGACTGTTTTTT.

The rearrangement links TRBV4-3 to TRBJ1-2, with 8 bases matching TRBD1. CDR3 size: 16 residues. With 0 bases clipped from V and 2 bases from J, the junction kept 5 bases outside the gene matches. The germline CDR1 and CDR2 sequences are LGHNA and YSLEER. CDR3 sequence reads: CASSQESGQGNYGYTF. DNA of the CDR3: TGCGCCAGCAGCCAAGAGTCAGGACAGGGAAACTATGGCTACACCTTC.

The chain is built from TRBV5-1 and TRBJ1-2, with D possibly TRBD1 on 6 matching bases. Trimming removed 4 bases from V and 2 bases from J, with 12 bases in between. Germline CDR1 is SGHRS and CDR2 is YFSETQ. This CDR3 region has 14 residues. The CDR3 DNA is TGCGCCAGCAGCGCAACAGGGCAAAACTATGGCTACACCTTC. Translating gives CASSATGQNYGYTF.

The J gene is TRBJ2-5, the V gene TRBV4-1; 8 bases fit TRBD2. This CDR3 has 17 residues. With 0 bases clipped from V and 5 bases from J, the junction kept 11 bases outside the gene matches. Per germline, CDR1 MGHRA and CDR2 YSYEKL. CDR3 sequence (DNA): TGCGCCAGCAGCCAAGATCACCCCGGGGGGGGAAGGGAGACCCAGTACTTC. Its translation is CASSQDHPGGGRETQYF.

This clone was picked up a small number of times. V gene TRBV7-7 combines with J gene TRBJ1-3; tentatively, D is TRBD1 (5 bases). Trimming took off 1 base at V and 3 bases at J, with 7 bases between the two ends. The CDR3 runs to 14 residues. In germline, CDR1 is SSHAT, CDR2 FNYEAQ (reference sequence). The CDR3 sequence: CASSLGGFGNTIYF. As DNA, the CDR3 is TGTGCCAGCAGCTTAGGGGGCTTTGGAAACACCATATATTTT.

The chain uses TRBV24-1 and TRBJ1-3; no clear D. Germline CDR1 is KGHDR and CDR2 is SFDVKD. This CDR3 is 15 amino acids long. The V and J ends lost 3 bases and 3 bases respectively, with 11 bases between them. Here the CDR3 DNA reads TGTGCCACCAGTGATAACACGGGATATGGAAACACCATATATTTT. Its protein is CATSDNTGYGNTIYF.

V and J are TRBV7-2 and TRBJ1-5, with TRBD1 identical over 8 bases. The CDR3 has 15 residues. The junction had 5 bases not matched to a gene; V was cut back by 3 bases and J by 4 bases. Germline V gene lookup returns CDR1 SGHTA and CDR2 FQGNSA. CDR3 sequence (DNA): TGTGCCAGCAGCTTCCAGGGGGCGGTAAATCAGCCCCAGCATTTT. It specifies CASSFQGAVNQPQHF.

The chain links TRBV14 to TRBJ1-1; 8 nucleotides align to TRBD1. CDR1 is SGHDN, CDR2 FVKESK, per germline. The CDR3 covers 17 residues. Trimming cost V 1 base and J 4 bases; bases outside gene matches: 11. In DNA, the CDR3 is TGTGCCAGCAGCCAAGTGGGGGGGGAGGACAGGGCCACTGAAGCTTTCTTT. This gives the protein CASSQVGGEDRATEAFF.

The J gene is TRBJ2-3, the V gene TRBV19; 8 bases line up with TRBD1. Per the germline V gene, CDR1 is LNHDA and CDR2 is SQIVND (reference sequence). The V and J ends lost 3 bases and 5 bases, in that order; junction bases with no gene match: 13. CDR3 length: 17 residues. The CDR3 spells CASSIHAAGQGIDTQYF. The CDR3 DNA reads TGTGCCAGTAGTATTCACGCGGCAGGACAGGGCATAGATACGCAGTATTTT. The whole variable domain, filled in from reference TRBV19 and TRBJ2-3, reads DGGITQSPKYLFRKEGQNVTLSCEQNLNHDAMYWYRQDPGQGLRLIYYSQIVNDFQKGDIAEGYSVSREKKESFPLTVTSAQKNPTAFYLCASSIHAAGQGIDTQYFGPGTRLTVL.

The rearrangement uses TRBV12-5 and TRBJ2-2, with TRBD1 matching over 9 bases. The CDR3 has 15 amino acids. The germline V gene encodes CDR1 LGHNT and CDR2 FRNRAP. V lost 6 bases and J lost 2; bases outside the gene matches: 4. The CDR3 protein is CASGWGQGNTGELFF. The CDR3 bases are TGTGCTAGTGGCTGGGGACAGGGAAACACCGGGGAGCTGTTTTTT.

The rearrangement joins TRBV9 to TRBJ2-3; 9 bases are a match to TRBD1. Germline-derived CDR1 and CDR2 are SGDLS and YYNGEE. The CDR3 totals 16 residues. V gave up 4 bases and J gave up 5 bases; unmatched junction bases: 11. CDR3 residues: CASSLPPGQGIDTQYF. The CDR3 bases are TGTGCCAGCAGCCTCCCACCGGGACAGGGTATAGATACGCAGTATTTT.

This clone appeared once. The chain is built from TRBV6-4 and TRBJ2-1, with TRBD2 identical over 9 bases. J gave up 7 bases and V 3 bases, and 7 bases lay outside the gene matches. Germline loops: CDR1 MRHNA, CDR2 SNTAGT. The CDR3 runs to 15 residues. CDR3 coding DNA: TGTGCCAGCAGTGAGATAGCGGGAGTTGGTAATGAGCAGTTCTTC. Translation: CASSEIAGVGNEQFF.

The chain carries TRBV13 and TRBJ2-3; 7 bases are a match to TRBD2. V gave up 5 bases and J gave up 2 bases; unmatched junction bases: 10. Looked up from germline, CDR1 is PRHDT and CDR2 is FYEKMQ (reference sequence). The CDR3 is 16 residues long. The CDR3 sequence is CASSTSGTSVTDTQYF. The CDR3 DNA reads as TGTGCCAGCAGCACCAGCGGGACCTCCGTCACAGATACGCAGTATTTT.

The genes are TRBV28 and TRBJ2-3, with TRBD2 matching 12 bases. Trimming took 4 bases from V and 2 from J; bases not matched to a gene: 4. Per the germline V gene, CDR1 is MDHEN and CDR2 is SYDVKM. The CDR3 extends over 16 amino acids. The CDR3, as DNA: TGTGCCAGCAGTTCAGGACTAGCGGGGATCACAGATACGCAGTATTTT. This translates into CASSSGLAGITDTQYF.

The chain recombines TRBV12-3 or TRBV12-4 with TRBJ2-3; 7 nucleotides line up with TRBD1. J was trimmed by 7 bases and V by 10 bases; bases with no gene match: 2. The CDR3 contains 10 residues. CDR3 bases: TGTGCCACAGGGGGTTATACGCAGTATTTT. Protein: CATGGYTQYF.

The rearrangement links TRBV9 to TRBJ2-5, with 10 bases lining up with TRBD2. The germline gives CDR1 SGDLS, CDR2 YYNGEE. The J segment lost 4 bases and the V segment lost 3 bases, leaving 3 bases of the junction unmatched. The CDR3 is 14 residues long. The CDR3 region is CASSASGSRETQYF. The CDR3 coding sequence is TGTGCCAGCAGCGCTAGCGGGAGTAGAGAGACCCAGTACTTC.

The chain uses TRBV6-5 and TRBJ1-1; D might be TRBD1 (5 bases). This CDR3 spans 15 amino acids. V lost 0 bases and J 6 bases, leaving 14 bases between the germline ends. Germline CDR1 and CDR2: MNHEY and SVGAGI. Here the CDR3 DNA reads TGTGCCAGCAGTTACTCGCCAGGGCGATTAGCTGAAGCTTTCTTT. This sequence encodes CASSYSPGRLAEAFF.

CDR3 protein: CASSLGGGPPSEQYF. The CDR3 DNA reads TGTGCCAGCAGCTTAGGGGGGGGGCCCCCGAGCGAGCAGTACTTC. The chain is built from TRBV11-2 and TRBJ2-7, with D perhaps TRBD2 (7 bases). CDR3 length equals 15 residues. CDR1 SGHAT and CDR2 FQNNGV come from the germline V gene. V was shortened by 1 base and J by 6 bases, with 16 bases between the two germline ends.

V is TRBV5-5 and J is TRBJ1-2, with D unresolved. Germline-derived CDR1 and CDR2 are SGHKS and YYEKEE (reference sequence). This CDR3 has 13 amino acids. Between the trimmed V and J ends, which lost 0 bases and 3 bases, there was a span of 6 bases. CDR3 in DNA: TGTGCCAGCAGCTTGGGGCCAGACTATGGCTACACCTTC. Residues: CASSLGPDYGYTF.

This clone came up once. Other DNA sequences in this specimen translate into the identical CDR3. The chain is built from TRBV9 and TRBJ2-3; D is ambiguous. The CDR3 has 14 amino acids. Germline V CDR1 and CDR2: SGDLS, YYNGEE. The ends were cut back, 0 bases at V and 2 bases at J, with 7 bases in the middle. The CDR3 sequence is CASSVGQSTDTQYF. CDR3 nucleotides: TGTGCCAGCAGCGTAGGCCAGTCCACAGATACGCAGTATTTT.

The rearrangement links TRBV7-2 to TRBJ2-7; 8 bases map to TRBD1. Per the germline V gene, CDR1 is SGHTA and CDR2 is FQGNSA. The CDR3 runs 17 residues. Unmatched junction bases numbered 14, after V lost 1 base and J lost 6 bases. CDR3 in amino acids: CASSLGPGGYPNVEQYF. As DNA, the CDR3 is TGTGCCAGCAGCTTAGGACCAGGGGGCTACCCAAACGTCGAGCAGTACTTC.